This T cell receptor (beta chain) appears in the sequencing data of a study of cytomegalovirus exposure and HLA in healthy donors. Across the study: There were around 390 genotyped donors. Of these, about 81% fell in the genetic ancestry cluster associated with self-reported Caucasian donors.

Notes on the study in general: Most likely, a cluster of highly shared sequence variants arose as a sequencing artifact.

The J segment lost 10 bases and the V segment lost 0 bases, leaving 7 bases of the junction unmatched. Germline values: CDR1 SGDLS, CDR2 YYNGEE. The CDR3 runs to 14 residues. The primer mix had 60 Vbeta and 13 Jbeta primers. Here immunoSEQ multiplex PCR was the method, and the copy in TCRdb shows in-frame clones only, minus some. The sample lists 140,000 or so clones; around 75% were seen once. This clone was seen a handful of times. Its antigen is as yet unknown. The chain combines TRBV9 with TRBJ2-3; 8 bases align to TRBD2. Sequenced: PBMCs. This clonotype was sampled from a woman aged 40 to 49 in good health and CMV-seronegative. CDR3 nucleotides: TGTGCCAGCAGCGTAGCACGGGGGGGCTCTGCGCAGTATTTT. Translating gives CASSVARGGSAQYF.